Each of the 6 T cell receptor beta chains below was sequenced from the same sample in a study of Graves' ophthalmopathy and Graves' hyperthyroidism. Amplification of the TCR beta CDR3 regions used RNA transcripts (as template). An initial RT-PCR round employing HTBI primers preceded a second-round multiplex PCR. One entry per CDR3 protein results from TCRdb running MiXCR on the multiplex PCR reads. The sample has fewer than 650,000 distinct CDR3 sequences; 22% are singletons. What was sequenced was peripheral blood. Receptors originate from a woman aged 18-30 years with stable Graves' hyperthyroidism. Some clones in this sample may be carry-over from other donors' samples.

This clonotype was counted many times. J is TRBJ2-4 and V is TRBV28; 8 bases are a match to TRBD1. Trimming at V came to 4 bases and at J to 1 base, leaving 27 bases not matched to a gene. The CDR3 extends over 23 amino acids. Per germline, CDR1 MDHEN and CDR2 SYDVKM. Here the CDR3 reads CASSSGFILAPDRVRLAKNIQYF. The DNA of the CDR3 is TGTGCCAGCAGTTCAGGGTTCATCTTAGCGCCGGACAGGGTTCGCCTGGCCAAAAACATTCAGTACTTC.

The rearrangement links TRBV18 to TRBJ1-1; no clear D. The CDR3 has 14 amino acids. Trimming removed 2 bases at V and 5 bases at J, with 12 bases between. Germline CDR1 reads KGHSH; CDR2 reads LQKENI. The CDR3 nucleotides read TGTGCCAGCTCACCAACGGGGAAAAGGACTGAAGCTTTCTTT. Translated: CASSPTGKRTEAFF.

This clonotype appeared many times. The rearrangement uses TRBV9 and TRBJ2-2; D is possibly TRBD1 or TRBD2 (5 bases each). V lost 3 bases to trimming and J lost 8 bases, with 17 bases between them. The germline V gene encodes CDR1 SGDLS and CDR2 YYNGEE. This CDR3 contains 15 residues. Here the CDR3 reads CASSAQAGTTGELFF. CDR3 coding DNA: TGTGCCAGCAGCGCCCAAGCAGGGACGACAGGGGAGCTGTTTTTT.

There are many counts of this clonotype. This chain joins TRBV6-1 and TRBJ1-6; no clear D gene. Germline assignment: CDR1 MNHNS and CDR2 SASEGT. Trimming removed 6 bases from V and 8 bases from J, with 11 bases in between. The CDR3 length is 13 residues. The CDR3 spells CASSPRRDSPLHF. The CDR3 DNA reads TGTGCCAGCAGCCCCCGCCGAGATTCACCCCTCCACTTT.

This clonotype was seen at least ten times. The chain employs TRBV6-2 or TRBV6-3 and TRBJ2-7; 9 bases match TRBD1. The CDR3 runs to 15 residues. Germline values: CDR1 MNHEY, CDR2 SVGEGT. The V gene end was trimmed by 4 bases and the J gene end by 5 bases; junction bases not matched to a gene: 9. For the CDR3, the DNA is TGTGCCAGCAGTTCCGGTGGACAGGGGCGGGACGAGCAGTACTTC. Protein: CASSSGGQGRDEQYF.

This clonotype has a count of ten or more. The chain has TRBV15 and TRBJ2-5; a possible D gene is TRBD2 (6 bases). The germline V and J ends were trimmed by 2 bases and 4 bases, with 14 bases remaining between them. The CDR3 spans 15 residues. Germline CDR1 LNHNV, CDR2 YYDKDF (reference sequence). The CDR3, as DNA: TGTGCCACCAGCAGAACCCCGGGAGTGGGAGAGACCCAGTACTTC. It yields the protein CATSRTPGVGETQYF. The entire variable domain, with the rest obtained from reference TRBV15 and TRBJ2-5, is as follows: DAMVIQNPRYQVTQFGKPVTLSCSQTLNHNVMYWYQQKSSQAPKLLFHYYDKDFNNEADTPDNFQSRRPNTSFCFLDIRSPGLGDTAMYLCATSRTPGVGETQYFGPGTRLLVL.